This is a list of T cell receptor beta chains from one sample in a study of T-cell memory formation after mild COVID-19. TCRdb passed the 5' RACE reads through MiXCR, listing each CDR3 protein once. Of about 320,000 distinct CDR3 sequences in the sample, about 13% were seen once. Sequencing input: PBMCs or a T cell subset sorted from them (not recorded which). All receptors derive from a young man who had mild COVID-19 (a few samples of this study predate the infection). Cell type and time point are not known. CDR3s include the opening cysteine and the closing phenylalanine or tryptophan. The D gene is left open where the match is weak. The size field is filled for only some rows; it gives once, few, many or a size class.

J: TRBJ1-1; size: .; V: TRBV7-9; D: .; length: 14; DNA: TGTGCCAGCAGCTTCAGGTACCCGAACACTGAAGCTTTCTTT; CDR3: CASSFRYPNTEAFF
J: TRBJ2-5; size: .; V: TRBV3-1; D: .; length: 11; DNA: TGTGCCAGCAGCCAACTAGAGACCCAGTACTTC; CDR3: CASSQLETQYF
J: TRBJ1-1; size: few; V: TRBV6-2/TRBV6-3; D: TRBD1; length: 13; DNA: TGTGCCAGCACAAGGACAGGGCTCACTGAAGCTTTCTTT; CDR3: CASTRTGLTEAFF
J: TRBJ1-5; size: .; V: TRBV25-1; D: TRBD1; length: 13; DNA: TGTGCCAGCACCGGGACAGGGGAACAGCCCCAGCATTTT; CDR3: CASTGTGEQPQHF
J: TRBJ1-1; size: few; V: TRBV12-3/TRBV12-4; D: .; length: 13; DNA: TGTGCCAGCAAATTCCGGGTCGACACTGAAGCTTTCTTT; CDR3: CASKFRVDTEAFF
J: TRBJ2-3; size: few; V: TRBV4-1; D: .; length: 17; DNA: TGCGCCAGCAGCCAAGAGCCCCCAGCGATGGGCACAGATACGCAGTATTTT; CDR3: CASSQEPPAMGTDTQYF
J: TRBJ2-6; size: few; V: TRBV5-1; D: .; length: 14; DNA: TGCGCCAGCAGCCAGACTTCCGGGGCCAACGTCCTGACTTTC; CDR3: CASSQTSGANVLTF
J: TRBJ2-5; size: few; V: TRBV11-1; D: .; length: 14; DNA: TGTGCCAGCAGCGGTCTTCGGGGGCCAGAGACCCAGTACTTC; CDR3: CASSGLRGPETQYF
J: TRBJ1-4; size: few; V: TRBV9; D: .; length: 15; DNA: TGTGCCAGCAGCGTAGTCTCATGGGAGGAAGAAAAACTGTTTTTT; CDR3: CASSVVSWEEEKLFF
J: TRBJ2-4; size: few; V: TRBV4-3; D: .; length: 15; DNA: TGCGCCAGCAGCCAAGTACCCAACCCGGGGAACATTCAGTACTTC; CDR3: CASSQVPNPGNIQYF